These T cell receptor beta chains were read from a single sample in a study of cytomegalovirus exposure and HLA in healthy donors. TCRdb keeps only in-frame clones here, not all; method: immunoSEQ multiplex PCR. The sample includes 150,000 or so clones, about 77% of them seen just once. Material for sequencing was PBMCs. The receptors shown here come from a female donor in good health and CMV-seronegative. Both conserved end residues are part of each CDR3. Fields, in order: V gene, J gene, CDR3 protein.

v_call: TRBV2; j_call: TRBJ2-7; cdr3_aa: CATGRQNSYEQYF
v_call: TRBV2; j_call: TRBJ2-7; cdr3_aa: CASRGGYEQYF
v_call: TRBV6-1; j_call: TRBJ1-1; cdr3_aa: CASSWVGQRNTEAFF
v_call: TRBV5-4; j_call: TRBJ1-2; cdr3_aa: CASSARRGLNVIDTF
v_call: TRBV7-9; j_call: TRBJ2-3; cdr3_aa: CASSRRISKADTQYF
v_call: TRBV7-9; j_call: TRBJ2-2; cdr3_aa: CASSRDTGELFF
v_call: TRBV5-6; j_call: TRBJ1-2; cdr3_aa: CASSLAGTGGSGYTF
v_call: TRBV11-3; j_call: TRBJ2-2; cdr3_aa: CASSLRLPNTGELFF
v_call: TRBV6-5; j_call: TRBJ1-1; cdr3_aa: CASNSQGAGDTEAFF
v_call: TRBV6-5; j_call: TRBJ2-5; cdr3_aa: CASSYSGLGGQYF
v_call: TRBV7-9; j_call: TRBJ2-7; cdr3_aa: CASSSGQGAPFVSYEQYF
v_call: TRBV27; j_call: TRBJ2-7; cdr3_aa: CASRPKDTFYEQYF
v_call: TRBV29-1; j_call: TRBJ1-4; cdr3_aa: CSVMGTGDNEKLFF
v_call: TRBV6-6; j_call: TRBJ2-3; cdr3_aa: CASSKYSASSTDTQYF
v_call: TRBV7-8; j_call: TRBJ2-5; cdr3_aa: CASSLVFSGTNQETQYF
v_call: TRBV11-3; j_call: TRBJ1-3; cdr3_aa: CASSSFQQGVSGNTIYF
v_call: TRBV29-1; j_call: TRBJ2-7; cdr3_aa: CSVGGLANEQYF
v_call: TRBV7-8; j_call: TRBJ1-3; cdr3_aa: CASSLGGATGNTIYF
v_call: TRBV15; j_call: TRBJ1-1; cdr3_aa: CATSRRRQDSGAFF
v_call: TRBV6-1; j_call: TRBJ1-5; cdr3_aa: CASSRRGQLNQPQHF
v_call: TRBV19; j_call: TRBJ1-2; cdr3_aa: CASSATGGINYGYTF
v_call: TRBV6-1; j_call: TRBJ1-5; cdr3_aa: CASSATGTGVNQPQHF
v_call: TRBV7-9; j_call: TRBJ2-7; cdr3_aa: CASSLSGRVLYEQYF
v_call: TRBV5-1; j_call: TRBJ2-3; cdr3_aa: CASLRSDTDTQYF
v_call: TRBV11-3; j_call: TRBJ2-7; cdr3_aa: CASSFTLLEAAEQYF
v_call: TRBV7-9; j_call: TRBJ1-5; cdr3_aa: CASSQGQYNQPQHF
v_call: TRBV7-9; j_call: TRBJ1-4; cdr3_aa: CASSLGPGEGEKLFF
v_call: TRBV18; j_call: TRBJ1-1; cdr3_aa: CASLTGENTEAFF
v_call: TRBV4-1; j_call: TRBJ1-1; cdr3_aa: CASSQVTTGGPYAFF
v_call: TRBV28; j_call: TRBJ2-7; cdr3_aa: CASSYLLAASYEQYF
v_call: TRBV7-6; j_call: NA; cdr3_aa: CASSPGTGESGEQYF
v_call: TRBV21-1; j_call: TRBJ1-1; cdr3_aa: CASSKVVKGDTEAFF
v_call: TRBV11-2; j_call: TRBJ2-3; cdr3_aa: CASSLDQAGGLGTQYF
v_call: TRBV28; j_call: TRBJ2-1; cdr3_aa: CASSFGRARNEQFF
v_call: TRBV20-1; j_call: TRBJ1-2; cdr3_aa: CSAQGGYGYTF
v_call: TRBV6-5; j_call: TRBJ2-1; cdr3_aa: CASSYSTTGSDNEQFF
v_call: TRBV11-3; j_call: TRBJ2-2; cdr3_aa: CASRPGWGDTGELFF
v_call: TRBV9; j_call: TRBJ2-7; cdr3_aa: CASSADGQGDYEQYF
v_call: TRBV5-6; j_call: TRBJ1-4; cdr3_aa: CASSLRGLGEKLFF
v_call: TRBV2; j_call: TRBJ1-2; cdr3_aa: CASRGQTYGGGYTF
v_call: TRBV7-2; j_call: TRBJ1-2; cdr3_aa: CASSPNDRGYGYTF
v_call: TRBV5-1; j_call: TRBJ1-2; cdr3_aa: CASSSHRDINYGYTF
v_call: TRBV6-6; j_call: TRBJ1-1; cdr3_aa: CASIKQGFTEAFF
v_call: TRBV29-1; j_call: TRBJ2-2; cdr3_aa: CSMSLATNTGELFF
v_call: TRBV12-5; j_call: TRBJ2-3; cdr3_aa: CASGPYRGIAQYF
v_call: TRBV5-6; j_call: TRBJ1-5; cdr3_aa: CASSLNRDDQPQHF
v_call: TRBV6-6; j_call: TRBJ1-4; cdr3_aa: CASSPGQGTEKLFF
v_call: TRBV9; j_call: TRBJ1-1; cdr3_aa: CASSVDFGQGGEAFF